This T cell receptor (beta chain) is drawn from a study of vaccination effects on CD4 cells after COVID-19. As for the study in general: At 16 days and one week before vaccination, two convalescent patients gave samples. Regarding the study as a whole: Spike-reactive clones present post-vaccine in convalescents were predominantly new vaccine-induced clones. Limitations: small convalescent group and missing early post-infection timepoints.

Pools of viral peptides were used by the ViraFEST assay to expand antigen-specific CD4+ T cells ahead of sequencing. Following 10 days of culture, CD4+ T cells were isolated. Convalescent patients had PCR-confirmed SARS-CoV-2 infection between March and December 2020. Negative control cultures were established using an HIV-1 Nef peptide pool. The method was immunoSEQ multiplex PCR; TCRdb's version includes in-frame clones alone and lacks a portion of them. This table holds under 80,000 clones, over 65% found once. Notes on this clone: What it recognizes is unknown.

Germline-derived CDR1 and CDR2 are DFQATT and SNEGSKA (reference sequence). V gave up 3 bases and J gave up 2 bases; unmatched junction bases: 3. The CDR3 has 13 amino acids. The rearrangement links TRBV20-1 to TRBJ2-7, with 8 bases fitting TRBD1. This clonotype was obtained from a human donor who had a prior SARS-CoV-2 infection. This sample comprised CD4+ T cells from PBMCs cultured with HIV peptides, obtained before COVID-19 vaccination. The subset denotes: HIV-1 Nef peptide pool negative control/reference culture. The CDR3 here is CSASWDRPYEQYF. The CDR3 bases are TGCAGTGCTAGTTGGGACAGGCCCTACGAGCAGTACTTC.